The 21 T cell receptor beta chains below were found in one sample sequenced in a study of cytomegalovirus exposure and HLA in healthy donors. A multiplex PCR was run with 60 Vbeta primers and 13 Jbeta primers. Sequencing was performed with immunoSEQ multiplex PCR; in TCRdb, only in-frame clones are kept and a portion is missing. The sample records nearly 200,000 clones, 82% being singletons. The specimen was PBMCs. Receptors were obtained from a boy between 2 and 10 years old in good health and CMV-seronegative.

The chain links TRBV18 to TRBJ2-1; D gene uncertain. V was clipped by 5 bases and J by 2 bases, with 10 bases between them. Germline V gene data show CDR1 as KGHSH and CDR2 as LQKENI. The length of the CDR3 is 14 residues. CDR3 in amino acids: CASSLPTTYNEQFF. The DNA of the CDR3 is TGTGCCAGCTCATTGCCTACGACCTACAATGAGCAGTTCTTC.

This clone was counted a few times. The rearrangement uses TRBV2 and TRBJ2-5, with 12 bases lining up with TRBD2. This CDR3 comprises 15 residues. Germline CDR1 reads SNHLY; CDR2 reads FYNNEI. Losses at the gene ends were 8 bases for V and 5 bases for J; bases not matched to a gene: 9. The CDR3 DNA follows: TGTGCCAGCGGAGGACTAGCGGGGTTGGGTGAGACCCAGTACTTC. Its protein is CASGGLAGLGETQYF.

This chain links TRBV7-2 with TRBJ2-3; 7 bases fit TRBD1. After removal of 5 bases from V and 12 bases from J, the junction contained 11 bases not matched to a gene. CDR1 is SGHTA and CDR2 is FQGNSA in the germline V gene. This CDR3 contains 13 residues. Written as DNA, the CDR3 is TGTGCCAGCAGCGCCATCCCCGGGACAGCCCAGTATTTT. Protein sequence: CASSAIPGTAQYF.

With respect to this clone: At one end, the junction sequence differs from germline, possibly due to a read error. The chain has TRBV7-7 and TRBJ2-3; D may be TRBD2 (5 bases). CDR1 and CDR2 from the germline V gene are SSHAT and FNYEAQ (reference sequence). This CDR3 spans 13 amino acids. The CDR3 DNA reads as TGTGCTAGCAGCCCACTAGAGTCAGATACGCAGTATTTT. Protein sequence: CASSPLESDTQYF.

This chain connects TRBV4-1 to TRBJ1-4; possible D gene TRBD1, 6 bases. Germline lookup yields CDR1 MGHRA and CDR2 YSYEKL. The CDR3 length is 15 residues. V lost 2 bases and J lost 3, with 10 bases in between. CDR3 residues: CASSQWQGSNEKLFF. In nucleotides, the CDR3 is TGCGCCAGCAGCCAATGGCAGGGGTCTAATGAAAAACTGTTTTTT.

The chain carries TRBV30 and TRBJ1-5; 8 bases agree with TRBD1. This CDR3 has 18 amino acids. V lost 4 bases and J lost 0; bases outside the gene matches: 14. The germline CDR1 and CDR2 sequences are GTSNPN and SVGIG (reference sequence). This CDR3 reads CAWTQPGQEWISNQPQHF. CDR3 sequence (DNA): TGTGCCTGGACGCAACCGGGACAGGAATGGATTAGCAATCAGCCCCAGCATTTT.

The chain uses TRBV4-3 and TRBJ2-1, with 7 nucleotides matching TRBD1. Germline V gene lookup returns CDR1 LGHNA and CDR2 YSLEER. CDR3 length equals 14 residues. V lost 8 bases, J lost 5 bases, and 9 bases stayed unmatched. CDR3 residues: CASRTGTDNNEQFF. The CDR3 DNA reads TGCGCCAGCCGCACCGGGACAGACAACAATGAGCAGTTCTTC.

This chain joins TRBV27 and TRBJ2-3, with D possibly TRBD2 on 6 matching bases. This CDR3 comprises 13 residues. Trimming removed 6 bases from V and 4 bases from J, with 11 bases in between. CDR1 and CDR2 (germline): MNHEY, SMNVEV (reference sequence). The CDR3 is CASSQTGADTQYF. Written as DNA, the CDR3 is TGTGCCAGCAGCCAGACGGGGGCAGATACGCAGTATTTT.

The V gene is TRBV7-2, the J gene TRBJ1-3; the D is unclear. The CDR3 covers 13 residues. V was cut by 9 bases and J by 0 bases, with 9 bases left in between. The germline CDR1 and CDR2 sequences are SGHTA and FQGNSA. CDR3 in DNA: TGTGCCAGTTCACAGAGCTCTGGAAACACCATATATTTT. Amino acid sequence: CASSQSSGNTIYF.

The DNA of the CDR3 is TGTGCCAGCAGGGACCGGGAAGAAGCTTTCTTT. Amino acids: CASRDREEAFF. The chain joins TRBV21-1 to TRBJ1-1. TRBV21-1 is reported as a pseudogene. The CDR3 length is 11 residues.

V and J are TRBV7-8 and TRBJ2-7; 9 bases agree with TRBD1. The CDR3 loop spans 17 amino acids. The J segment lost 2 bases and the V segment lost 4 bases, leaving 12 bases of the junction unmatched. Germline V lookup: CDR1 SGHVS, CDR2 FQNEAQ. In nucleotides, the CDR3 is TGTGCCAGCAGCTCAACCCCCCCGGGACAGGGAGCCTACGAGCAGTACTTC. Translating it yields CASSSTPPGQGAYEQYF.

The J gene is TRBJ2-5, the V gene TRBV2, with a tentative D call TRBD1 (6 bases). V was clipped by 11 bases and J by 4 bases, with 11 bases between them. Germline-derived CDR1 and CDR2 are SNHLY and FYNNEI. This CDR3 has 11 residues. CDR3 DNA: TGTGCCTGCAACAGGGCAGAGACCCAGTACTTC. Translation: CACNRAETQYF.

The chain carries TRBV6-1 and TRBJ2-5, with TRBD2 matching 11 bases. CDR3 length: 12 residues. The germline gives CDR1 MNHNS, CDR2 SASEGT. With V trimmed by 10 bases and J by 9 bases, 7 bases remained unmatched. CDR3 bases: TGTGCCACATCCTATAGCGGGGGGGCCCAGTACTTC. Translated: CATSYSGGAQYF.

This rearrangement joins TRBV5-1 to TRBJ2-3; 10 bases are a match to TRBD2. The trim removed 4 bases at V and 4 bases at J, leaving 9 bases unmatched. Germline V gives CDR1 SGHRS, CDR2 YFSETQ. The CDR3 runs 16 residues. CDR3: CASSPSRSGGADTQYF. The CDR3 coding sequence is TGCGCCAGCAGCCCGTCTCGGAGCGGGGGGGCAGATACGCAGTATTTT.

This sequence joins TRBV9 and TRBJ2-3; 10 bases match TRBD1. This CDR3 region has 15 residues. The V gene's germline CDR1 is SGDLS and CDR2 YYNGEE. With 0 bases clipped from V and 7 bases from J, the junction kept 5 bases outside the gene matches. The CDR3, as DNA: TGTGCCAGCAGCGTAGGACAGGGGGCGCTTAATACGCAGTATTTT. The encoded protein is CASSVGQGALNTQYF.

The chain is built from TRBV14 and TRBJ1-3, with 8 bases fitting TRBD1. CDR3 size: 17 residues. Germline assignment: CDR1 SGHDN and CDR2 FVKESK. Trimming cost V 0 bases and J 1 base; bases outside gene matches: 5. CDR3 residues: CASSQETGAASGNTIYF. The DNA of the CDR3 is TGTGCCAGCAGCCAAGAGACAGGGGCCGCGTCTGGAAACACCATATATTTT.

The chain links TRBV19 to TRBJ1-5; the match to TRBD1 covers 10 bases. The CDR3 has 16 residues. Looked up from germline, CDR1 is LNHDA and CDR2 is SQIVND (reference sequence). V shed 3 bases and J 11 bases; nucleotides not matched to a gene: 13. The CDR3 spells CASSMGTGAVLETQHF. In nucleotides, the CDR3 is TGTGCCAGTAGTATGGGGACAGGGGCCGTCCTGGAGACCCAGCATTTT.

The rearrangement links TRBV15 to TRBJ1-1; no clear D. CDR1 is LNHNV, CDR2 YYDKDF, per germline (reference sequence). This CDR3 spans 12 amino acids. Trimming cost V 9 bases and J 1 base, with 9 bases left between them. The CDR3 spells CATGRANTEAFF. DNA for the CDR3: TGTGCCACGGGGAGGGCGAACACTGAAGCTTTCTTT. Complete variable domain (other parts from reference TRBV15 and TRBJ1-1): DAMVIQNPRYQVTQFGKPVTLSCSQTLNHNVMYWYQQKSSQAPKLLFHYYDKDFNNEADTPDNFQSRRPNTSFCFLDIRSPGLGDTAMYLCATGRANTEAFFGQGTRLTVV.

With regard to this clone: The junction and the germline gene differ at one end; a read error may be behind it. The chain joins TRBV7-2 to TRBJ1-5; D uncertain. The germline V gene has CDR1 SGHTA and CDR2 FQGNSA. The CDR3 length is 14 residues. The CDR3: CASSLVASTQPQHF. In DNA form, the CDR3 reads TGTGCCAGCAGCTTGGTAGCGAGCACTCAGCCCCAGCATTTT.

A single count supports this clone. The genes are TRBV7-2 and TRBJ1-3; TRBD1 aligns across 7 bases. Germline CDR1 reads SGHTA; CDR2 reads FQGNSA. The CDR3 contains 15 residues. V shed 3 bases and J 0 bases; nucleotides not matched to a gene: 2. The CDR3 DNA follows: TGTGCCAGCAGCTTTGACAGGGCCTCTGGAAACACCATATATTTT. Translated: CASSFDRASGNTIYF.

Comment on this clone: The junction shows a germline mismatch at one end, possibly a read error. The chain links TRBV7-7 to TRBJ2-5, with 14 bases aligning to TRBD2. From germline, CDR1 is SSHAT and CDR2 FNYEAQ (reference sequence). There are 16 residues in the CDR3. The CDR3 DNA sequence: TGTGCTAGCAGCCAGGGACTAGCGGGGGTGGTAGAGACCCAGTACTTC. It is translated as CASSQGLAGVVETQYF.